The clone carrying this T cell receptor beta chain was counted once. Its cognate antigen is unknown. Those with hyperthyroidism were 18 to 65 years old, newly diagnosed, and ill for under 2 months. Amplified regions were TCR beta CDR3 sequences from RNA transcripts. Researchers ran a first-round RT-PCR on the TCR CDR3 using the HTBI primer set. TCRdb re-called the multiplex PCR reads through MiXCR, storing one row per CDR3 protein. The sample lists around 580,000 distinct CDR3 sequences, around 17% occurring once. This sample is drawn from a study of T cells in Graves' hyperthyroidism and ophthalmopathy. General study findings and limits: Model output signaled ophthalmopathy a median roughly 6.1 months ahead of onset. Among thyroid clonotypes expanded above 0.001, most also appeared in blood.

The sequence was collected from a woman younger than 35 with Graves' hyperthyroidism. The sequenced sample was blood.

The CDR3 sequence: CASSETSGAGKQETQYF. CDR3 nucleotides: TGTGCCAGCAGTGAAACCTCTGGGGCAGGCAAACAAGAGACCCAGTACTTC. This chain uses TRBV25-1 with TRBJ2-5; possibly TRBD1 for D (5 bases). CDR1 is MGHDK and CDR2 is SYGVNS in the germline V gene. The ends were cut back, 2 bases at V and 2 bases at J, with 18 bases in the middle. There are 17 residues in the CDR3. The full variable domain, its missing parts supplied by reference TRBV25-1 and TRBJ2-5, is EADIYQTPRYLVIGTGKKITLECSQTMGHDKMYWYQQDPGMELHLIHYSYGVNSTEKGDLSSESTVSRIRTEHFPLTLESARPSHTSQYLCASSETSGAGKQETQYFGPGTRLLVL.